Each of the 11 T cell receptor beta chains below was sequenced from the same sample in a study of OX40 agonist ivuxolimab in advanced cancers. TCRdb's copy holds only in-frame clones and misses some; the assay was immunoSEQ multiplex PCR. Of around 53,000 clones listed, around 81% are singletons. The starting material was CD4+ or CD8+ T cells sorted from blood, obtained in a trial of the OX40 agonist ivuxolimab. These receptors were obtained from an adult with an advanced solid tumor such as melanoma, head and neck, liver or kidney cancer.

V and J are TRBV2 and TRBJ2-2, with 14 bases aligning to TRBD2. The germline V gene encodes CDR1 SNHLY and CDR2 FYNNEI. V shed 7 bases, J shed 3 bases, and the junction held 1 base outside the gene matches. The CDR3 sequence is 15 residues long. CDR3 protein: CASKGLAGDTGELFF. The CDR3 bases are TGTGCCAGCAAGGGACTAGCGGGAGACACCGGGGAGCTGTTTTTT.

The chain recombines TRBV10-3 with TRBJ2-1; possible D gene TRBD1, 6 bases. The CDR3 has 13 residues. V was pared by 4 bases and J by 7 bases, with 11 bases between. The germline gives CDR1 ENHRY, CDR2 SYGVKD. CDR3 sequence (DNA): TGTGCCATCAGTGCCCCTAGGGGGAATGAGCAGTTCTTC. Residues: CAISAPRGNEQFF.

The CDR3: CASSLGSGATNEKLFF. DNA for the CDR3: TGTGCCAGCAGCTTGGGGTCAGGTGCAACTAATGAAAAACTGTTTTTT. V is TRBV5-4 and J is TRBJ1-4; no reliable D call. Germline CDR1 and CDR2: SGHNT and YYREEE (reference sequence). Trimming took off 0 bases at V and 0 bases at J, with 9 bases between the two ends. The CDR3 totals 16 residues.

The chain recombines TRBV14 with TRBJ1-2; perhaps TRBD1 as D (6 bases). CDR3 length equals 13 residues. V was clipped by 4 bases and J by 7 bases, with 13 bases between them. Per germline, CDR1 SGHDN and CDR2 FVKESK. CDR3 sequence (DNA): TGTGCCAGCAGCCCCCGACAGGCTTCTGGCTACACCTTC. It codes for CASSPRQASGYTF.

The chain carries TRBV9 and TRBJ2-7, with D tentatively TRBD1 (5 bases). Germline CDR1 reads SGDLS; CDR2 reads YYNGEE. This CDR3 region has 16 residues. V was trimmed by 0 bases and J by 7 bases, leaving 20 bases between them. The CDR3 spells CASSVAGLGRVQEQYF. The CDR3 DNA follows: TGTGCCAGCAGCGTAGCTGGGTTGGGCAGGGTACAGGAGCAGTACTTC.

The gene calls are TRBV6-5 and TRBJ1-2; D might be TRBD1 (5 bases). The CDR3 has 15 residues. The ends were cut back, 6 bases at V and 8 bases at J, with 22 bases in the middle. CDR1 and CDR2 from the germline V gene are MNHEY and SVGAGI. In DNA form, the CDR3 reads TGTGCCAGCAGCCTAAAGGGGACTTCCCGAACCGGCTACACCTTC. This sequence encodes CASSLKGTSRTGYTF.

This chain links TRBV10-3 with TRBJ1-2, with 7 bases that match TRBD1. CDR1 and CDR2 from the germline V gene are ENHRY and SYGVKD. Germline trimming cut 9 bases from V and 0 bases from J; bases unmatched to any gene: 4. The CDR3 covers 13 residues. Here the CDR3 DNA reads TGTGCCATTAGGGACAGCGCTAACTATGGCTACACCTTC. Its translation is CAIRDSANYGYTF.

The chain is built from TRBV6-5 and TRBJ2-1, with 10 bases that match TRBD2. CDR3 length equals 14 residues. Germline V CDR1 and CDR2: MNHEY, SVGAGI. J lost 5 bases, V lost 6 bases, and 4 bases had no gene match. The CDR3 reads CASSRGLANNEQFF. CDR3 coding DNA: TGTGCCAGCAGCAGGGGACTAGCGAACAATGAGCAGTTCTTC.

As concerns this clone: Other DNA sequences within the sample encode an identical CDR3. This chain joins TRBV18 and TRBJ1-1; D gene unclear. Germline-derived CDR1 and CDR2 are KGHSH and LQKENI. Trimming removed 3 bases from V and 2 bases from J, with 10 bases in between. This CDR3 region has 14 residues. The CDR3 loop reads CASSPARGNTEAFF. The CDR3 bases are TGTGCCAGCTCACCGGCCCGGGGAAACACTGAAGCTTTCTTT.

This clone was detected a few times. CDR3 sequence: CASRITRGEQYF. The CDR3 DNA follows: TGTGCCAGCAGGATCACTAGGGGCGAGCAGTACTTC. This chain connects TRBV6-6 to TRBJ2-7; either TRBD1 or TRBD2 may supply D (5 bases each). Germline CDR1 MNHNY, CDR2 SVGAGI (reference sequence). Trimming shortened V by 6 bases and J by 6 bases, and 12 bases separated the two germline ends. This CDR3 is 12 amino acids long.

The chain recombines TRBV5-1 with TRBJ2-7; 9 bases are shared with TRBD2. Germline CDR1 and CDR2: SGHRS and YFSETQ. This CDR3 has 14 residues. The V and J ends lost 1 base and 1 base, in that order; junction bases with no gene match: 0. CDR3 loop: CASSLTSGSYEQYF. The CDR3 nucleotides are TGCGCCAGCAGCTTGACTAGCGGGTCCTACGAGCAGTACTTC. Using reference TRBV5-1 and TRBJ2-7 for the parts outside the CDR3, the full variable domain is KAGVTQTPRYLIKTRGQQVTLSCSPISGHRSVSWYQQTPGQGLQFLFEYFSETQRNKGNFPGRFSGRQFSNSRSEMNVSTLELGDSALYLCASSLTSGSYEQYFGPGTRLTVT.